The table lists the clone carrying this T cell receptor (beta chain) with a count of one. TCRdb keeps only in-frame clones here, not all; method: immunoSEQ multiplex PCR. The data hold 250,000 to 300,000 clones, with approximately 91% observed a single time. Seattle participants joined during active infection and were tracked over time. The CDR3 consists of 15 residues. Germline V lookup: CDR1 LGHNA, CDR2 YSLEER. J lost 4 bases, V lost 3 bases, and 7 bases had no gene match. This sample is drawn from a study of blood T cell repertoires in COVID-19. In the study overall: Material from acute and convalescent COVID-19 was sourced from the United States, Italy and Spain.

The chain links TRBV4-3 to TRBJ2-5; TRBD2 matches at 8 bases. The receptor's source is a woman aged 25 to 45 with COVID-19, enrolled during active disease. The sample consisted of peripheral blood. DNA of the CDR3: TGCGCCAGCAGCCATCGGGGGGGGCGAGGAGAGACCCAGTACTTC. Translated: CASSHRGGRGETQYF.